This TCR beta chain was captured by sequencing in a study of T cells in Graves' hyperthyroidism and ophthalmopathy. Study observations and caveats: Blood also contained most expanded thyroid clonotypes above 0.001.

RNA transcripts yielded amplified TCR beta CDR3 regions. The primer set for the first-round RT-PCR of the TCR CDR3 was HTBI. TCRdb called the multiplex PCR reads again in MiXCR, with one record for every CDR3 protein. The data show approximately 620,000 distinct CDR3 sequences, with approximately 15% seen just once and roughly 3.5% held by the top ten. As concerns this clonotype: No antigen is known for it.

V was cut by 5 bases and J by 9 bases, with 23 bases left in between. The CDR3 runs to 15 residues. From germline, CDR1 is SQVTM and CDR2 ANQGSEA. Cells are PBMCs isolated from about 10 ml of fresh blood. The receptor comes from a woman between 40 and 50 years old with Graves' ophthalmopathy. This rearrangement joins TRBV29-1 to TRBJ2-1, with D possibly TRBD2 on 6 matching bases. Sequencing used blood. CDR3 protein: CSVLRERYGSGEQFF. The CDR3 bases are TGCAGCGTTCTAAGGGAACGATACGGGAGTGGTGAGCAGTTCTTC.